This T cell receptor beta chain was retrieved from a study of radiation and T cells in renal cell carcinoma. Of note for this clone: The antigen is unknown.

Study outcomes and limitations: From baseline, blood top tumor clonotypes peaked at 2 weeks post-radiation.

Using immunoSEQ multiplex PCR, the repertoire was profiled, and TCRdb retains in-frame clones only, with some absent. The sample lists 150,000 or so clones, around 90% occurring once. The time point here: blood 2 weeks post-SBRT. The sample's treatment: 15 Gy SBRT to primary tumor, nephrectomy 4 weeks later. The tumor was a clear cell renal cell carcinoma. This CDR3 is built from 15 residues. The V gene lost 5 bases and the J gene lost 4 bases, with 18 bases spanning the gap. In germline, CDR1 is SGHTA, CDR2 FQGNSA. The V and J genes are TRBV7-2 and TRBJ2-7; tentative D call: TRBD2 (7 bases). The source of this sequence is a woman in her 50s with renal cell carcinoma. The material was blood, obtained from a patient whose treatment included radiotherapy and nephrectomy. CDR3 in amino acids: CASSPLGGRKYEQYF. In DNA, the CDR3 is TGTGCCAGCAGCCCACTGGGGGGGCGCAAGTACGAGCAGTACTTC. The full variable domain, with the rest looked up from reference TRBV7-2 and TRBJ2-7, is GAGVSQSPSNKVTEKGKDVELRCDPISGHTALYWYRQSLGQGLEFLIYFQGNSAPDKSGLPSDRFSAERTGGSVSTLTIQRTQQEDSAVYLCASSPLGGRKYEQYFGPGTRLTVT.